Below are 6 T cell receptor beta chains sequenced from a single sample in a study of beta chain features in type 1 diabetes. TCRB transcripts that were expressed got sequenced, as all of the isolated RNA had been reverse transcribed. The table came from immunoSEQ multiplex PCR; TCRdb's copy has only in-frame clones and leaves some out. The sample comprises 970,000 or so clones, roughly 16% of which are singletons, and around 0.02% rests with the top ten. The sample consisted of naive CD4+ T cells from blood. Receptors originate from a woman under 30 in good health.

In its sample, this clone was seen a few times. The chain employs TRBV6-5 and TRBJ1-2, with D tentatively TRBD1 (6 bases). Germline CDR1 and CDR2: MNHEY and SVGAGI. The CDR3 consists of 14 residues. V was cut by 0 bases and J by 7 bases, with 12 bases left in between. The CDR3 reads CASSYSGQARGYTF. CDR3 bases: TGTGCCAGCAGTTACTCGGGACAAGCTCGTGGCTACACCTTC.

The CDR3 protein is CASSIRGTSGSRFF. The CDR3 nucleotides read TGTGCCAGCAGCATACGAGGGACTAGCGGGAGTCGGTTCTTC. The V gene is TRBV7-9, the J gene TRBJ2-1; 14 bases align to TRBD2. Germline V gene lookup returns CDR1 SEHNR and CDR2 FQNEAQ (reference sequence). V lost 5 bases and J lost 15; bases outside the gene matches: 9. The CDR3 extends over 14 amino acids.

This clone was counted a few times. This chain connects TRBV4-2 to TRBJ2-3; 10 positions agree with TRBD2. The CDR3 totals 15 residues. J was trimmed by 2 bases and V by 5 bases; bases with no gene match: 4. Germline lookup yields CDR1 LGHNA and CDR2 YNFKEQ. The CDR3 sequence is CASSSGLAYTDTQYF. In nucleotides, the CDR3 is TGTGCCAGCAGCTCGGGACTAGCGTACACAGATACGCAGTATTTT.

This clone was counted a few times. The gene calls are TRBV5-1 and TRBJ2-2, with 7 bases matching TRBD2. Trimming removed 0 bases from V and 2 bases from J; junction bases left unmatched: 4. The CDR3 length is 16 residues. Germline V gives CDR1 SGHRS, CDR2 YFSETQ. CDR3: CASSLALAPNTGELFF. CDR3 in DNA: TGCGCCAGCAGCTTGGCACTAGCGCCCAACACCGGGGAGCTGTTTTTT.

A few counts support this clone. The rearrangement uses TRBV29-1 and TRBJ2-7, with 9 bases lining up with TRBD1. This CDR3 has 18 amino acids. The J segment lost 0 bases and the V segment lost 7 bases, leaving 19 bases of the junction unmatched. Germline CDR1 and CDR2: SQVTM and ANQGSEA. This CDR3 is CSALKSAGTGPSSYEQYF. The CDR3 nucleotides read TGCAGCGCCTTGAAATCTGCCGGGACAGGGCCTAGCTCCTACGAGCAGTACTTC.

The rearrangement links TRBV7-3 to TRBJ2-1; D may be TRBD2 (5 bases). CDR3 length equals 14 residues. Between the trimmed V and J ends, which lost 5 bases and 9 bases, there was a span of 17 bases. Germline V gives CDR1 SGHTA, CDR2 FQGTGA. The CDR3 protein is CASSPTNAGSEQFF. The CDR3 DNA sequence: TGTGCCAGCAGCCCCACAAATGCGGGCTCTGAGCAGTTCTTC.